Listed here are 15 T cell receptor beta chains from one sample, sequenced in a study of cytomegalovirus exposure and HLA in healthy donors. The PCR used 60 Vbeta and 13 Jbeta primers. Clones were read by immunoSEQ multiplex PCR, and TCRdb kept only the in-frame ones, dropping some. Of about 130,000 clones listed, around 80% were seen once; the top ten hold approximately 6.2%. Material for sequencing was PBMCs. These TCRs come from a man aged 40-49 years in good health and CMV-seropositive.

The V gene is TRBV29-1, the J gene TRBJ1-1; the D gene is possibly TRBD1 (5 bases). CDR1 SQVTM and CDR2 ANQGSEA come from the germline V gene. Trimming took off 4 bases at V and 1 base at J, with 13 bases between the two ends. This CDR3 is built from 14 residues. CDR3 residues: CSVAGGSGNTEAFF. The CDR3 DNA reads TGCAGCGTTGCGGGGGGATCAGGGAACACTGAAGCTTTCTTT.

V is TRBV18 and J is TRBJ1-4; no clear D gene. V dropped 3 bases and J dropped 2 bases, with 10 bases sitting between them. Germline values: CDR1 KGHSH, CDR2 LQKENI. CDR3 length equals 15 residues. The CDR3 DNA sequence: TGTGCCAGCTCACCGTCAACCGGGACTAATGAAAAACTGTTTTTT. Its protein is CASSPSTGTNEKLFF.

The CDR3 loop reads CASTRVSGANVLTF. DNA of the CDR3: TGTGCCAGCACCAGGGTGTCAGGGGCCAACGTCCTGACTTTC. The genes are TRBV6-5 and TRBJ2-6, with D maybe TRBD1 (5 bases). The germline V gene encodes CDR1 MNHEY and CDR2 SVGAGI. The V gene lost 7 bases and the J gene lost 4 bases, with 11 bases spanning the gap. The CDR3 extends over 14 amino acids.

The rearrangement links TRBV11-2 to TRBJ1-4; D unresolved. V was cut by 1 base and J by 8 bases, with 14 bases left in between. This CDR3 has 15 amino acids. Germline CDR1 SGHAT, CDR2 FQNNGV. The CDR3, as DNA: TGTGCCAGCAGCTTAGCTATGAGAGGTCAGGAAAAACTGTTTTTT. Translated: CASSLAMRGQEKLFF.

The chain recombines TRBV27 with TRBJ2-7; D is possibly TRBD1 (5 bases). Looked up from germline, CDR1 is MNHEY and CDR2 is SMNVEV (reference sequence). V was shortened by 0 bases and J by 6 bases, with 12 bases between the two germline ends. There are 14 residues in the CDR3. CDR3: CASSLSQGTREQYF. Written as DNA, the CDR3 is TGTGCCAGCAGTTTATCCCAGGGTACGCGCGAGCAGTACTTC.

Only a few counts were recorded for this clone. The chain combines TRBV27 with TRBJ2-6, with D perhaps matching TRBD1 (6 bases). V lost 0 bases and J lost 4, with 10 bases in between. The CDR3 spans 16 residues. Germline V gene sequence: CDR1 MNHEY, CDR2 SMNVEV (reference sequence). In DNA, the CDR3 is TGTGCCAGCAGTTTATCCCCCAGGGGCGGGGCCAACGTCCTGACTTTC. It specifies CASSLSPRGGANVLTF. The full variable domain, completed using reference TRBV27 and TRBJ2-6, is EAQVTQNPRYLITVTGKKLTVTCSQNMNHEYMSWYRQDPGLGLRQIYYSMNVEVTDKGDVPEGYKVSRKEKRNFPLILESPSPNQTSLYFCASSLSPRGGANVLTFGAGSRLTVL.

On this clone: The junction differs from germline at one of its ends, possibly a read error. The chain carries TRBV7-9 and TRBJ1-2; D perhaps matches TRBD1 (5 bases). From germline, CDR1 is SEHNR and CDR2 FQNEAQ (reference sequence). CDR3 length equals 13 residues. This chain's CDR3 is CSSNPTVAYGYTF. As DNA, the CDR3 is TGTTCCAGCAACCCGACAGTCGCCTATGGCTACACCTTC.

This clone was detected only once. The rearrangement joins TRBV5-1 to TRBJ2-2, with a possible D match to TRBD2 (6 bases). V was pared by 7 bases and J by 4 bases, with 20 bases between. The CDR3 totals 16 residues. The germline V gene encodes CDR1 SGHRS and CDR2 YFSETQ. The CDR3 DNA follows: TGCGCCAGCCACCAACCGGGACTCACATTCACCGGGGAGCTGTTTTTT. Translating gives CASHQPGLTFTGELFF. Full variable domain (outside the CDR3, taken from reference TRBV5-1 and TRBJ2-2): KAGVTQTPRYLIKTRGQQVTLSCSPISGHRSVSWYQQTPGQGLQFLFEYFSETQRNKGNFPGRFSGRQFSNSRSEMNVSTLELGDSALYLCASHQPGLTFTGELFFGEGSRLTVL.

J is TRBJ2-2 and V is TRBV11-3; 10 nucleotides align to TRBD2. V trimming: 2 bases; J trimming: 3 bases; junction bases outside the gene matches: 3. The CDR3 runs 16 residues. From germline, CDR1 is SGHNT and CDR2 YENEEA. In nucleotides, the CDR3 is TGTGCCAGCAGCTTAAGGCTAGCGGGAGACACCGGGGAGCTGTTTTTT. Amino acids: CASSLRLAGDTGELFF.

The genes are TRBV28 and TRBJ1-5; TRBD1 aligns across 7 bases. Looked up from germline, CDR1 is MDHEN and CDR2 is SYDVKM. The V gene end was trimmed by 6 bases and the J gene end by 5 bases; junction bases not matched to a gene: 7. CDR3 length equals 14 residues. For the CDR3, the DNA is TGTGCCAGCAGGGAGGGACAGAGACATCAGCCCCAGCATTTT. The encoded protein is CASREGQRHQPQHF.

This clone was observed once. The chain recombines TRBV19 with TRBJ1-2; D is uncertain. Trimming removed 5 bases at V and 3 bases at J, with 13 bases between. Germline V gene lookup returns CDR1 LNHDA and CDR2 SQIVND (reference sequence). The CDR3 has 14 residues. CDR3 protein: CASSLVTGDYGYTF. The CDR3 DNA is TGTGCCAGTAGTCTGGTGACCGGGGACTATGGCTACACCTTC.

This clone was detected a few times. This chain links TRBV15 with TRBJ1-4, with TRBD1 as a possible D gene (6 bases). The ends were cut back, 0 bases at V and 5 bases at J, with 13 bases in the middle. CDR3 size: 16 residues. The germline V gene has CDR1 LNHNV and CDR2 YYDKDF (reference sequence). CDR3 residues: CATSRDAGADNEKLFF. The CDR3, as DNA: TGTGCCACCAGCAGAGATGCGGGGGCGGACAATGAAAAACTGTTTTTT.

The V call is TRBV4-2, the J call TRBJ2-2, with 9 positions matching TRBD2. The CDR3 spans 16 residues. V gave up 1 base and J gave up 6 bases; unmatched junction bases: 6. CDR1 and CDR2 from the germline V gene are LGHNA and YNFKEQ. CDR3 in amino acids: CASSQVSSGSSGELFF. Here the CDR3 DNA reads TGTGCCAGCAGCCAAGTGAGTAGCGGGAGCTCCGGGGAGCTGTTTTTT.

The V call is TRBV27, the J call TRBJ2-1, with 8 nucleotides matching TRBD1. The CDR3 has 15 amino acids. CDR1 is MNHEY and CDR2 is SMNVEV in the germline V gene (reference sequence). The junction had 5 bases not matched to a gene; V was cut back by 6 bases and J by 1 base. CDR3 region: CASSQRTGSYNEQFF. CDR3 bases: TGTGCCAGCAGCCAGAGGACAGGGTCCTACAATGAGCAGTTCTTC.

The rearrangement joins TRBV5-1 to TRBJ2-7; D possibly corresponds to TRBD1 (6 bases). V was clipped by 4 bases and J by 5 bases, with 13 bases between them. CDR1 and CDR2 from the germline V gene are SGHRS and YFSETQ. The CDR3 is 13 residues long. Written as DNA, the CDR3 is TGCGCCAGCAGCACCACAGGGTACCACGAGCAGTACTTC. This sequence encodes CASSTTGYHEQYF.